These T cell receptor beta chains were read from a single sample in a study of cytomegalovirus exposure and HLA in healthy donors. Sequencing used immunoSEQ multiplex PCR; TCRdb keeps in-frame clones, though not all of them. The sample consists of roughly 130,000 clones, 60% to 75% of them appearing once. Specimen: PBMCs. The receptors were gathered from a woman in her forties or fifties in good health and CMV-seropositive. CDR3s include the opening cysteine and the closing phenylalanine or tryptophan. A D gene is named only where the DNA matches it firmly. Size is omitted from some rows. Given values are once, few, many or a class for expanded clones.

15	TRBV5-6	-	TRBD1	TRBJ2-5	TGTGCCAGCAGCTCCAGGGGGCGAGACCAAGAGACACAGTACTTC	CASSSRGRDQETQYF
15	TRBV5-4	-	-	TRBJ2-5	TGTGCCAGCAGCTTGGCACTACTTAAGCAGGAGACCCAGTACTTC	CASSLALLKQETQYF
14	TRBV7-2	-	-	TRBJ1-6	TGTGCCAGCAGCCTCGGGGCCTATAATTCACCCCTCCACTTT	CASSLGAYNSPLHF
12	TRBV7-9	-	-	TRBJ2-3	TGTGCCAGCAGCTTCTTGACAGATACGCAGTATTTT	CASSFLTDTQYF
16	TRBV5-1	few	-	TRBJ2-3	TGCGCCAGCAGCTCACAGGGGGGGCTAAGGACAGATACGCAGTATTTT	CASSSQGGLRTDTQYF
15	TRBV7-2	-	-	TRBJ2-2	TGTGCCAGCAGCATGGGGGGTTCGAATTCCGGGGAGCTGTTTTTT	CASSMGGSNSGELFF
13	TRBV7-2	-	TRBD1	TRBJ1-1	TGTGCCAGCAGCCGCAGACAGGGACCCGAAGCTTTCTTT	CASSRRQGPEAFF
17	TRBV6-1	-	-	TRBJ2-2	TGTGCCAGCAGTGAAGTGTGGGGGCGCGGAAACACCGGGGAGCTGTTTTTT	CASSEVWGRGNTGELFF
14	TRBV5-4	-	-	TRBJ2-5	TGTGCCAGCAGCAGACGGACAGCCCAAGAGACCCAGTACTTC	CASSRRTAQETQYF
16	TRBV2	-	TRBD2	TRBJ2-7	TGTGCCAGCAGTGGCAAGACTAGCGGGGACTCCTACGAGCAGTACTTC	CASSGKTSGDSYEQYF
15	TRBV6-1	-	TRBD1	TRBJ2-2	TGTGCCAGCAGACCGGGACAGGGATCCACCGGGGAGCTGTTTTTT	CASRPGQGSTGELFF
15	TRBV9	-	-	TRBJ2-3	TGTGCCAGCAGCGTAGATACGGGGTTCACAGATACGCAGTATTTT	CASSVDTGFTDTQYF
14	TRBV5-6	-	TRBD1	TRBJ1-5	TGTGCCAGCAGCCTGGGGACAGACAATCAGCCCCAGCATTTT	CASSLGTDNQPQHF
14	TRBV6-1	-	-	TRBJ2-7	TGTGCCAGCAGTGAAGCGCTGGGAGTAGACGAGCAGTACTTC	CASSEALGVDEQYF
14	TRBV6-5	-	TRBD1	TRBJ2-7	TGTGCCAGCAGTTATGGGGACAGGGGATACGAGCAGTACTTC	CASSYGDRGYEQYF
14	TRBV7-9	-	TRBD1	TRBJ2-7	TGTGCCAGCAGCTGGGACAGGGTTGGTTACGAGCAGTACTTC	CASSWDRVGYEQYF
13	TRBV6-5	-	-	TRBJ2-7	TGTGCCAGCAGTTACGGTGGGGGCTTCGAGCAGTACTTC	CASSYGGGFEQYF
12	TRBV6-6	-	-	TRBJ2-7	TGTGCCAGCAGTCCAAAGACAGCCGAGCAGTACTTC	CASSPKTAEQYF
16	TRBV6-5	-	TRBD1	TRBJ2-1	TGTGCCAGCAGTTCTCTCGGGGACAGTGTCTACAATGAGCAGTTCTTC	CASSSLGDSVYNEQFF
16	TRBV9	-	TRBD2	TRBJ2-3	TGTGCCAGCAGCGCTACTAGCGGGGCCTTCACAGATACGCAGTATTTT	CASSATSGAFTDTQYF
14	TRBV6-5	-	-	TRBJ1-1	TGTGCCAGCAGTTACGACCTGCCGGGGACTGAAGCTTTCTTT	CASSYDLPGTEAFF
14	TRBV19	-	TRBD2	TRBJ2-1	TGTGCCAGTAATAGGGAGGGCTCCTACAATGAGCAGTTCTTC	CASNREGSYNEQFF
12	TRBV5-8	-	-	TRBJ1-6	TGTGCCAGCAGCCTACAGTATTCACCCCTCCACTTT	CASSLQYSPLHF
14	TRBV29-1	-	TRBD1	TRBJ2-7	TGCAGCGTTGAGGGACAGGTCCCGAGGGGCGAGCAGTACTTC	CSVEGQVPRGEQYF
14	TRBV30	once	-	TRBJ2-2	TGTGCCTGGAGTAGAGGGAGGAAAACCGGGGAGCTGTTTTTT	CAWSRGRKTGELFF
16	TRBV18	once	-	TRBJ2-2	TGTGCCAGCTCACCACGTGGGCAGCCGAACACCGGGGAGCTGTTTTTT	CASSPRGQPNTGELFF
14	TRBV10-3	few	TRBD2	TRBJ2-5	TGTGCCATCAATCGGGGGGGGGAAGGAGAGACCCAGTACTTC	CAINRGGEGETQYF
12	TRBV6-1	-	-	TRBJ1-2	TGTGCCAGCAGTGAAATCGGGGGAAGCTACACCTTC	CASSEIGGSYTF
16	TRBV5-4	-	-	TRBJ1-2	TGTGCCAGCAGCCCCGGGATCCGATTAGGGAACTATGGCTACACCTTC	CASSPGIRLGNYGYTF
13	TRBV4-2	-	-	TRBJ2-7	TGTGCCAGCAGCCAGGAGACCAGCTACGAGCAGTACTTC	CASSQETSYEQYF
13	TRBV11-2	few	-	TRBJ1-4	TGTGCCAGCAGCTTAGGCGGCAAAGAAAAACTGTTTTTT	CASSLGGKEKLFF
15	TRBV5-4	-	TRBD2	TRBJ2-3	TGTGCCAGCAGCTTGGGGGGAATAGCGGGGGCCGAGCAGTATTTT	CASSLGGIAGAEQYF
15	TRBV10-2	-	-	TRBJ1-4	TGCGCCAGCAGTGAGTCGAAGGGGCCTAATGAAAAACTGTTTTTT	CASSESKGPNEKLFF
12	TRBV19	few	-	TRBJ2-7	TGTGCCAGCCGCTCTTCTAACTACGAGCAGTACTTC	CASRSSNYEQYF
17	TRBV7-8	-	TRBD1	TRBJ1-5	TGTGCCAGCAGCTTAGTCCCCGGACAGGGAAAGGATCAGCCCCAGCATTTT	CASSLVPGQGKDQPQHF
15	TRBV25-1	-	-	TRBJ2-6	TGTGCCAGGGACAGTAAATACTCTGGGGCCAACGTCCTGACTTTC	CARDSKYSGANVLTF
14	TRBV11-3	-	TRBD2	TRBJ2-1	TGTGCCAGCCAAAGCGGGGGGACCTACAATGAGCAGTTCTTC	CASQSGGTYNEQFF
13	TRBV6-6	-	-	TRBJ1-5	TGTGCCAGCAGTTACGACAGCTACCAGCCCCAGCATTTC	CASSYDSYQPQHF
11	TRBV2	few	-	TRBJ1-1	TGTGCCAGCAGTCCCGACAGACGGGCTTTCTTT	CASSPDRRAFF
18	TRBV4-1	-	TRBD1	TRBJ1-1	TGCGCCAGCAGCCACGAGTTCAGGGGGATTGCGGTGAACACTGAAGCTTTCTTT	CASSHEFRGIAVNTEAFF
15	TRBV11-3	once	TRBD1	TRBJ2-2	TGTGCCAGCAGCGGGGGACAGGGGTACACCGGGGAGCTGTTTTTT	CASSGGQGYTGELFF
16	TRBV5-6	-	TRBD1	TRBJ1-1	TGTGCCAGCAGCGGGCAGACAGGGGCGCAGAACACTGAAGCTTTCTTT	CASSGQTGAQNTEAFF
15	TRBV18	-	-	TRBJ1-2	TGTGCCAGCTCACCACCGAGCCAGGGCCGCTATGGCTACACCTTC	CASSPPSQGRYGYTF
13	TRBV6-6	few	TRBD1	TRBJ1-1	TGTGCCAGCAGTTGGACAGGAAACACTGAAGCTTTCTTT	CASSWTGNTEAFF
14	TRBV11-2	-	TRBD1	TRBJ1-3	TGTGCCAGCAGCCTAGGGACAGGGGGGAACACCATATATTTT	CASSLGTGGNTIYF
16	TRBV4-2	-	TRBD2	TRBJ2-3	TGTGCCAGCAGCCAAGAGACTAGCGGGGGCCAGGATACGCAGTATTTT	CASSQETSGGQDTQYF
16	TRBV5-1	-	-	TRBJ2-3	TGCGCCAGCAGCTCTTCTTCGGGGTTGTTCACAGATACGCAGTATTTT	CASSSSSGLFTDTQYF
13	TRBV6-5	few	-	TRBJ2-5	TGTGCCAGCAGTTATGAGGGAGTCGGGGCCCAGTACTTC	CASSYEGVGAQYF
16	TRBV19	-	TRBD1	TRBJ1-2	TGTGCCAGTACCCCCGGGACAGGGAAAGATAACTATGGCTACACCTTC	CASTPGTGKDNYGYTF
16	TRBV7-6	-	TRBD2	TRBJ2-1	TGTGCCAGCAGCACACTAGCGGGGCCCCACAACAATGAGCAGTTCTTC	CASSTLAGPHNNEQFF